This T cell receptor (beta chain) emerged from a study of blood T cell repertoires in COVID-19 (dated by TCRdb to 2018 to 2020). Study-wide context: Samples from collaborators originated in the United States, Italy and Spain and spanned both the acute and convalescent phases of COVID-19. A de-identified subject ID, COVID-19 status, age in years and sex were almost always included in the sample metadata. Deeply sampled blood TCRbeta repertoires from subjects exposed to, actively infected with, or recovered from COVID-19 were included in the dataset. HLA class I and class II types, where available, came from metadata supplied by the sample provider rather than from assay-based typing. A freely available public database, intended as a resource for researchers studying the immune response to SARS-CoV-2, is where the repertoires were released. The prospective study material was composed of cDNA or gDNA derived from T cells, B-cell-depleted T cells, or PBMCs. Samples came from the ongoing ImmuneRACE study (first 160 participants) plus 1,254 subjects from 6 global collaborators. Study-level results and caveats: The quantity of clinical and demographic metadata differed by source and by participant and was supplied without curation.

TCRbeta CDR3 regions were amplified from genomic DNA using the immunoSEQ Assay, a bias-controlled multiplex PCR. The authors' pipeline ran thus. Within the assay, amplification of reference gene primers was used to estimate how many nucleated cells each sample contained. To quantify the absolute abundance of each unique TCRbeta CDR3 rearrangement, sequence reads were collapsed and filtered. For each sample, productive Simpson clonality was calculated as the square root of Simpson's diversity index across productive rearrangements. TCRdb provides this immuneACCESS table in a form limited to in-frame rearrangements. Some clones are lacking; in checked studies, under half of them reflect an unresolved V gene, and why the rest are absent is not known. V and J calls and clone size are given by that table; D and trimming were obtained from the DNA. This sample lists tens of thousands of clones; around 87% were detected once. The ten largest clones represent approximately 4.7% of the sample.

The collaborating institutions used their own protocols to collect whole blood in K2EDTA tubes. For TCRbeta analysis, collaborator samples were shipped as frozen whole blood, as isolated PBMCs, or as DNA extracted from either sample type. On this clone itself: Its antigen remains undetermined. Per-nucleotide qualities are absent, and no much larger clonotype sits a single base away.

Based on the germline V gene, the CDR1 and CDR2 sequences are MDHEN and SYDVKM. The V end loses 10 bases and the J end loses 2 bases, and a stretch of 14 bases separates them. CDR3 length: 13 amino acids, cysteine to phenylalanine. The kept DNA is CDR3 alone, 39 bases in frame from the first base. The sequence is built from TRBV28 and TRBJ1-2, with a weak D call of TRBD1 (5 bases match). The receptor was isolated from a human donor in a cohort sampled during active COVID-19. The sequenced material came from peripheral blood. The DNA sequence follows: TGTGCCACCACGTCAGGGAACAACTATGGCTACACCTTC. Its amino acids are CATTSGNNYGYTF.